What follows are 3 T cell receptor beta chains derived from one specimen sequenced in a study of cytomegalovirus exposure and HLA in healthy donors. Libraries were prepared by immunoSEQ multiplex PCR; TCRdb keeps only in-frame clonotypes and omits some of them. This sample has some 200,000 clones, with about nine tenths found just once. Sequencing was carried out using PBMCs. The origin of the receptors is a man aged 25 to 45 in good health and CMV-seropositive.

V is TRBV29-1 and J is TRBJ1-2, with a weak D call TRBD1 (5 bases). V was trimmed by 6 bases and J by 4 bases, leaving 12 bases between them. CDR1 SQVTM and CDR2 ANQGSEA come from the germline V gene. This CDR3 spans 12 amino acids. The CDR3 DNA sequence: TGCAGCGTGGACATGCGGGGCTATGGCTACACCTTC. Translated: CSVDMRGYGYTF.

V usage is TRBV6-5 and J usage is TRBJ2-4, with D maybe TRBD2 (5 bases). Germline CDR1 is MNHEY and CDR2 is SVGAGI. The CDR3 has 14 amino acids. V was cut by 11 bases and J by 7 bases, with 21 bases left in between. This chain's CDR3 is CASWAVGEMNIQYF. In DNA, the CDR3 is TGTGCCTCCTGGGCCGTCGGGGAAATGAACATTCAGTACTTC.

V and J are TRBV29-1 and TRBJ1-1; 8 bases agree with TRBD1. J lost 4 bases, V lost 6 bases, and 4 bases had no gene match. CDR3 size: 12 residues. In germline, CDR1 is SQVTM, CDR2 ANQGSEA. The CDR3 here is CSVVGQVTEAFF. The CDR3 coding sequence is TGCAGCGTCGTGGGACAGGTCACTGAAGCTTTCTTT.